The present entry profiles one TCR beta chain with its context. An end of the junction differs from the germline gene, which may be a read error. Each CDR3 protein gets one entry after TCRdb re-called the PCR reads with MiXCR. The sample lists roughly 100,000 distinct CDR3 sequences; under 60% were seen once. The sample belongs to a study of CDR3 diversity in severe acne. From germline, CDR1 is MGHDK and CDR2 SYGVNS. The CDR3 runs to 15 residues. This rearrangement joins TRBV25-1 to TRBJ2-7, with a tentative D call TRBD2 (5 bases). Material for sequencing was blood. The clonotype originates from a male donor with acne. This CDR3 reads CASSQHDRGLNEQYF. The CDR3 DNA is TGCGCCAGCAGCCAACACGATCGGGGTCTAAACGAGCAGTACTTC.